This note documents a single T cell receptor beta chain sequence. This sample was included in a study of blood T cell repertoires in COVID-19. As for the study in general: T cells, B-cell-depleted T cells, or PBMCs provided the cDNA or gDNA that served as material.

Trimming took off 4 bases at V and 7 bases at J, with 14 bases between the two ends. The CDR3 runs 15 residues. Germline V lookup: CDR1 MNHEY, CDR2 SVGAGI. Original handling: How many nucleated cells were present was estimated from reference gene primer amplification. Profiled with immunoSEQ multiplex PCR; TCRdb holds only in-frame clones, not every one. From that table come the V and J calls and clone size; the DNA was used to work out D and trimming. The sample shows approximately 360,000 clones, around 89% of them seen only once. The receptor was isolated from a man aged 40-50 years with acute or convalescent COVID-19. Sequencing input: peripheral blood. This chain connects TRBV6-5 to TRBJ1-6; TRBD1 might be the D (6 bases). For the CDR3, the DNA is TGTGCCAGCAGTTCGAGGGACACTCTGAATTCACCCCTCCACTTT. Translation: CASSSRDTLNSPLHF.